These 9 T cell receptor beta chains came from one sample sequenced in a study of T cells in Graves' hyperthyroidism and ophthalmopathy (dated by TCRdb to about 2019). Receptors were amplified or captured by multiplex PCR. Sequenced on an Illumina HiSeq 2000. The TCR beta CDR3 regions were amplified from RNA transcripts. For the first round of RT-PCR on the TCR CDR3, the HTBI primer set was used together with the Qiagen OneStep RT-PCR kit. TCRdb trimmed the raw reads at Q25, called clones with MiXCR and kept productive beta chains. Records with the same CDR3 protein are collapsed into one entry carrying the most frequent genes and DNA. A total of fewer than 650,000 distinct CDR3 sequences appear in this sample, over 12% of them only once. Of the sample, about 3.9% is held by the ten largest clones. The sample consisted of blood. These receptors came from a woman aged 40 to 50 with Graves' ophthalmopathy.

This clonotype was recorded many times. This chain uses TRBV28 with TRBJ1-2; 8 bases fit TRBD1. Looked up from germline, CDR1 is MDHEN and CDR2 is SYDVKM. CDR3 length: 16 residues. After removal of 5 bases from V and 2 bases from J, the junction contained 10 bases not matched to a gene. The CDR3 reads CASSPTGQGLNYGYTF. The CDR3 DNA reads as TGTGCCAGCAGTCCCACCGGACAGGGTCTAAACTATGGCTACACCTTC.

For the CDR3, the DNA is TGTGCCAGTAGTATAGCCGGAGCGGGAACGGGTAACATTCAGTACTTC. This sequence encodes CASSIAGAGTGNIQYF. The chain links TRBV19 to TRBJ2-4; 7 nucleotides line up with TRBD2. Germline-derived CDR1 and CDR2 are LNHDA and SQIVND (reference sequence). This CDR3 has 16 amino acids. J was trimmed by 7 bases and V by 1 base; bases with no gene match: 10.

This clonotype was counted between two and nine times. This may be a read error: a much more frequent sequence differs by one nucleotide. The rearrangement joins TRBV7-2 to TRBJ2-5, with a possible D match to TRBD2 (6 bases). Germline CDR1 reads SGHTA; CDR2 reads FQGNSA. The CDR3 spans 14 residues. The CDR3 nucleotides are TGTGCCAGCAGCCTGTGGACTACTCAAGGGACCCAGTACTTC. It codes for CASSLWTTQGTQYF.

This clonotype was recorded many times. V gene TRBV2 combines with J gene TRBJ2-5, with 14 bases matching TRBD2. Germline-derived CDR1 and CDR2 are SNHLY and FYNNEI. The V segment lost 8 bases and the J segment 4 bases; nucleotides outside the gene matches: 9. CDR3 length: 16 residues. CDR3 residues: CASGRLAGGPAETQYF. In DNA form, the CDR3 reads TGTGCCAGCGGCAGACTAGCGGGAGGGCCAGCAGAGACCCAGTACTTC.

The table lists this clonotype with a few counts. This may stem from a read error, because a much larger clone lies one nucleotide away. The rearrangement links TRBV27 to TRBJ2-7; 7 bases are a match to TRBD2. CDR3 length: 14 residues. CDR1 and CDR2 from the germline V gene are MNHEY and SMNVEV (reference sequence). The CDR3 loop reads CVSSWRGSSYEQYF. DNA of the CDR3: TGTGTCAGCAGTTGGCGGGGGTCATCCTACGAGCAGTACTTC.

Concerning this clonotype: At one end, the junction sequence differs from germline, possibly due to a read error. J is TRBJ2-7 and V is TRBV27, with TRBD1 matching 9 bases. There are 12 residues in the CDR3. CDR1 MNHEY and CDR2 SMNVEV come from the germline V gene (reference sequence). The DNA for the CDR3 is TGTGCCAGCAGAAACCGGGACAGGGAACTGCTCTTC. Translating it yields CASRNRDRELLF.

Ten or more counts support this clonotype. V gene TRBV27 combines with J gene TRBJ1-1, with a tentative D call TRBD1 (5 bases). The CDR3 spans 13 residues. The V end was cut by 8 bases, the J end by 4 bases, with 14 bases between. Germline CDR1 MNHEY, CDR2 SMNVEV (reference sequence). The CDR3 nucleotides are TGTGCCAGCGTACCTAGGGGAGGCACTGAAGCTTTCTTT. This encodes CASVPRGGTEAFF.

This clonotype was detected only a few times. V gene TRBV20-1 combines with J gene TRBJ2-5, with no clear D. The CDR3 sequence is 14 residues long. V shed 6 bases and J shed 2 bases, with 16 bases lying between them. The germline CDR1 and CDR2 sequences are DFQATT and SNEGSKA (reference sequence). CDR3 region: CSATAGLIQETQYF. In DNA, the CDR3 is TGCAGTGCCACAGCAGGCCTAATTCAAGAGACCCAGTACTTC.

This clonotype was seen at least ten times. The genes are TRBV13 and TRBJ2-1; D gene ambiguous. Germline assignment: CDR1 PRHDT and CDR2 FYEKMQ (reference sequence). The CDR3 contains 12 residues. V gave up 2 bases and J gave up 10 bases, with 9 bases separating them. CDR3 DNA sequence: TGTGCCAGCAGCTTATCACCCCAAGAGCAGTTCTTC. As protein: CASSLSPQEQFF.